These 27 T cell receptor beta chains share one sample of origin, sequenced in a study of cytomegalovirus exposure and HLA in healthy donors. This PCR relied on a set of 60 Vbeta primers and 13 Jbeta primers. Generated by immunoSEQ multiplex PCR, the TCRdb table keeps only in-frame clones and is missing some. The sample contains approximately 130,000 clones, 60% to 85% of which appear only once. The material sequenced was PBMCs. Source of these receptors: a woman aged 40-49 years in good health and CMV-seronegative.

This chain connects TRBV10-1 to TRBJ2-7; weak D call: TRBD1 (6 bases). V was clipped by 2 bases and J by 3 bases, with 11 bases between them. Germline CDR1 reads WNHNN; CDR2 reads SYGVQD (reference sequence). The CDR3 consists of 14 residues. The CDR3 region is CASSEGTSNYEQYF. CDR3 nucleotide sequence: TGCGCCAGCAGTGAGGGGACATCGAACTACGAGCAGTACTTC.

This clone was seen only once. V gene TRBV28 combines with J gene TRBJ2-7; 8 bases are a match to TRBD2. CDR3 size: 14 residues. V dropped 6 bases and J dropped 0; count of bases not matched to a gene: 4. Germline CDR1 and CDR2: MDHEN and SYDVKM. The CDR3 nucleotides read TGTGCCAGCAGCAAGAGCGGGAGCTCCTACGAGCAGTACTTC. Translated: CASSKSGSSYEQYF.

The chain uses TRBV6-5 and TRBJ2-7; 9 bases are a match to TRBD1. Trimming cost V 4 bases and J 3 bases; bases outside gene matches: 7. The CDR3 has 15 amino acids. The V gene's germline CDR1 is MNHEY and CDR2 SVGAGI. DNA for the CDR3: TGTGCCAGCAGTTTAACCGACAGGGGGAACTACGAGCAGTACTTC. Its translation: CASSLTDRGNYEQYF.

This chain joins TRBV6-1 and TRBJ1-1, with TRBD1 as a possible D gene (5 bases). Germline V gene lookup returns CDR1 MNHNS and CDR2 SASEGT. The CDR3 spans 16 residues. V dropped 3 bases and J dropped 1 base, with 15 bases sitting between them. In nucleotides, the CDR3 is TGTGCCAGCAGTGACCTGGGAAGGGGTACGAACACTGAAGCTTTCTTT. Its translation is CASSDLGRGTNTEAFF.

This clone was counted between two and nine times. The V call is TRBV7-9, the J call TRBJ1-1, with D perhaps TRBD1 (5 bases). Looked up from germline, CDR1 is SEHNR and CDR2 is FQNEAQ (reference sequence). V gave up 1 base and J gave up 5 bases, with 11 bases separating them. The CDR3 covers 14 residues. The CDR3 loop is CASSLVGASTEAFF. CDR3 coding DNA: TGTGCCAGCAGCTTAGTAGGGGCGAGTACTGAAGCTTTCTTT.

V gene TRBV4-3 combines with J gene TRBJ1-2, with TRBD1 as a possible D gene (5 bases). Trimming took 0 bases from V and 0 from J, leaving 14 bases between them. The CDR3 consists of 17 residues. Germline lookup yields CDR1 LGHNA and CDR2 YSLEER. CDR3 region: CASSQEAGTLTNYGYTF. In nucleotides, the CDR3 is TGCGCCAGCAGCCAAGAGGCCGGGACTTTAACTAACTATGGCTACACCTTC.

This clone was found a few times. The chain employs TRBV14 and TRBJ2-7; D is undetermined. The CDR3 runs 16 residues. Germline V gene data show CDR1 as SGHDN and CDR2 as FVKESK. V shed 0 bases and J shed 5 bases, with 17 bases lying between them. CDR3 loop: CASSQDPIGLVNEQYF. CDR3 nucleotides: TGTGCCAGCAGCCAAGATCCCATTGGCCTCGTGAACGAGCAGTACTTC. Based on the CDR3 plus reference TRBV14 and TRBJ2-7, the full variable domain is EAGVTQFPSHSVIEKGQTVTLRCDPISGHDNLYWYRRVMGKEIKFLLHFVKESKQDESGMPNNRFLAERTGGTYSTLKVQPAELEDSGVYFCASSQDPIGLVNEQYFGPGTRLTVT.

The chain uses TRBV5-1 and TRBJ2-7, with 7 bases aligning to TRBD1. CDR3 size: 15 residues. CDR1 is SGHRS and CDR2 is YFSETQ in the germline V gene. V trimming: 4 bases; J trimming: 5 bases; junction bases outside the gene matches: 12. DNA of the CDR3: TGCGCCAGCAGCCCACAGGGGCAAGGTGTGAACGAGCAGTACTTC. Translation gives CASSPQGQGVNEQYF.

This rearrangement joins TRBV6-5 to TRBJ1-5; TRBD1 agrees at 10 bases. The CDR3 extends over 16 amino acids. CDR1 is MNHEY and CDR2 is SVGAGI in the germline V gene. The V gene end was trimmed by 4 bases and the J gene end by 2 bases; junction bases not matched to a gene: 5. CDR3 nucleotides: TGTGCCAGCAGTTCCCGGGACAGGGGTCGCAATCAGCCCCAGCATTTT. Protein product: CASSSRDRGRNQPQHF.

CDR3 in DNA: TGTGCCAGCAGTGAACGGGGGGGGACAGGGGTCACCGGGGAGCTGTTTTTT. Encoded protein: CASSERGGTGVTGELFF. The genes are TRBV6-1 and TRBJ2-2, with 10 bases that match TRBD1. From germline, CDR1 is MNHNS and CDR2 SASEGT. The V and J ends lost 2 bases and 4 bases, in that order; junction bases with no gene match: 7. The CDR3 consists of 17 residues.

This clone was seen only a few times. The genes are TRBV7-9 and TRBJ1-4; D is ambiguous. V was trimmed by 1 base and J by 1 base, leaving 7 bases between them. Per germline, CDR1 SEHNR and CDR2 FQNEAQ (reference sequence). This CDR3 is 15 amino acids long. The CDR3 is CASSLESRTNEKLFF. In DNA form, the CDR3 reads TGTGCCAGCAGCTTAGAGAGTAGAACTAATGAAAAACTGTTTTTT.

The V call is TRBV4-2, the J call TRBJ1-5, with D tentatively TRBD1 (6 bases). Germline V CDR1 and CDR2: LGHNA, YNFKEQ. This CDR3 contains 18 residues. Deletions cut 0 bases from V and 7 bases from J, with 22 bases between. This CDR3 reads CASSQDPTAGGVGQPQHF. For the CDR3, the DNA is TGTGCCAGCAGCCAAGACCCCACGGCGGGGGGCGTTGGGCAGCCCCAGCATTTT.

V and J are TRBV2 and TRBJ2-7; maybe TRBD1 (6 bases). Germline V lookup: CDR1 SNHLY, CDR2 FYNNEI. V was pared by 1 base and J by 9 bases, with 10 bases between. The CDR3 covers 12 residues. CDR3 sequence reads: CASSEVVTGQYF. The DNA of the CDR3 is TGTGCCAGCAGTGAAGTAGTGACAGGGCAGTACTTC.

The rearrangement joins TRBV13 to TRBJ2-5, with 14 bases fitting TRBD2. V dropped 5 bases and J dropped 9; count of bases not matched to a gene: 11. The CDR3 loop spans 16 amino acids. Germline values: CDR1 PRHDT, CDR2 FYEKMQ (reference sequence). The chain's CDR3 is CASSLWTSGGYGAQYF. CDR3 bases: TGTGCCAGCAGCCTATGGACTAGCGGGGGGTATGGGGCCCAGTACTTC.

The chain recombines TRBV4-3 with TRBJ2-7; 7 bases are a match to TRBD2. Per the germline V gene, CDR1 is LGHNA and CDR2 is YSLEER. Trimming took 4 bases from V and 1 from J; bases not matched to a gene: 4. This CDR3 has 14 amino acids. The DNA for the CDR3 is TGCGCCAGCAGCCGGGGGGGAAGGTCCTACGAGCAGTACTTC. Its protein is CASSRGGRSYEQYF.

In DNA, the CDR3 is TGTGCCAGCAGTGAATATAAGGCAGGGCTAGCCAAAAACATTCAGTACTTC. Its translation: CASSEYKAGLAKNIQYF. The chain has TRBV25-1 and TRBJ2-4; possibly TRBD1 for D (5 bases). This CDR3 comprises 17 residues. Trimming cost V 0 bases and J 0 bases, with 12 bases left between them. The germline V gene has CDR1 MGHDK and CDR2 SYGVNS.

The chain combines TRBV14 with TRBJ1-1, with a weak D call TRBD1 (6 bases). Per the germline V gene, CDR1 is SGHDN and CDR2 is FVKESK. This CDR3 has 15 amino acids. V shed 1 base and J shed 4 bases, with 13 bases lying between them. DNA of the CDR3: TGTGCCAGCAGCCAAGTGGGCAGGGGTGGCACTGAAGCTTTCTTT. Translated: CASSQVGRGGTEAFF.

V gene TRBV11-2 combines with J gene TRBJ1-6; no clear D gene. CDR1 and CDR2 from the germline V gene are SGHAT and FQNNGV. The CDR3 is 14 residues long. The ends were cut back, 2 bases at V and 5 bases at J, with 7 bases in the middle. The CDR3 loop reads CASSLTLNNSPLHF. CDR3 nucleotides: TGTGCCAGCAGCTTAACATTGAATAATTCACCCCTCCACTTT.

The gene calls are TRBV19 and TRBJ1-2; 11 nucleotides align to TRBD1. Per the germline V gene, CDR1 is LNHDA and CDR2 is SQIVND (reference sequence). CDR3 length equals 14 residues. After removal of 8 bases from V and 7 bases from J, the junction contained 9 bases not matched to a gene. This CDR3 is CASGKDRGQSGYTF. Written as DNA, the CDR3 is TGTGCCAGTGGAAAGGACAGGGGGCAAAGTGGCTACACCTTC.

The CDR3 DNA follows: TGCGCCAGCGAGGTTGGGGCCTCGAGAGAGACCCAGTACTTC. Protein sequence: CASEVGASRETQYF. This chain links TRBV5-1 with TRBJ2-5; a possible D gene is TRBD1 (5 bases). V lost 7 bases to trimming and J lost 4 bases, with 17 bases between them. CDR3 size: 14 residues. Germline lookup yields CDR1 SGHRS and CDR2 YFSETQ.

A few counts support this clone. This chain connects TRBV7-2 to TRBJ1-6; 7 nucleotides align to TRBD1. V dropped 6 bases and J dropped 6; count of bases not matched to a gene: 8. The CDR3 loop spans 15 amino acids. Germline lookup yields CDR1 SGHTA and CDR2 FQGNSA. CDR3 region: CASSVGTGVNSPLHF. The CDR3, as DNA: TGTGCCAGCAGTGTGGGCACAGGGGTTAATTCACCCCTCCACTTT.

This clone rates as medium-sized (0.01 to 0.1%). The V gene is TRBV11-3, the J gene TRBJ2-2; perhaps TRBD2 as D (6 bases). CDR3 length: 13 amino acids. Trimming pared 5 bases from V and 4 bases from J, leaving 8 bases between. Germline CDR1 is SGHNT and CDR2 is YENEEA. The CDR3 here is CASSPRGTGELFF. CDR3 bases: TGTGCCAGCAGCCCGCGGGGCACCGGGGAGCTGTTTTTT.

Notes on this clone: An end of the junction differs from the germline gene, which may be a read error. The chain recombines TRBV15 with TRBJ2-3; 10 bases align to TRBD2. This CDR3 region has 16 residues. Germline V CDR1 and CDR2: LNHNV, YYDKDF (reference sequence). The CDR3 is CTTSRATSGVTDTQYF. CDR3 DNA: TGTACCACCAGCAGAGCTACTAGCGGGGTAACAGATACGCAGTATTTT.

V gene TRBV19 combines with J gene TRBJ2-1; 7 nucleotides line up with TRBD2. From germline, CDR1 is LNHDA and CDR2 SQIVND (reference sequence). The CDR3 extends over 17 amino acids. The junction had 12 bases not matched to a gene; V was cut back by 5 bases and J by 2 bases. The CDR3 protein is CASSPGGAPVTYNEQFF. CDR3 bases: TGTGCCAGTAGTCCGGGGGGTGCCCCGGTGACCTACAATGAGCAGTTCTTC.

The chain employs TRBV18 and TRBJ2-5; possibly TRBD1 for D (5 bases). CDR1 and CDR2 from the germline V gene are KGHSH and LQKENI. Trimming pared 0 bases from V and 5 bases from J, leaving 16 bases between. This CDR3 is built from 16 residues. For the CDR3, the DNA is TGTGCCAGCTCACCACCCGTCAGGGCAGTAAGGGAGACCCAGTACTTC. It codes for CASSPPVRAVRETQYF.

This sequence joins TRBV7-6 and TRBJ2-2, with 7 positions matching TRBD1. The V gene's germline CDR1 is SGHVS and CDR2 FNYEAQ. V trimming: 3 bases; J trimming: 0 bases; junction bases outside the gene matches: 1. The CDR3 consists of 15 residues. Here the CDR3 reads CASSLGTANTGELFF. CDR3 coding DNA: TGTGCCAGCAGCTTGGGGACAGCGAACACCGGGGAGCTGTTTTTT.

The rearrangement joins TRBV2 to TRBJ1-2; D is ambiguous. Per the germline V gene, CDR1 is SNHLY and CDR2 is FYNNEI. Trimming removed 3 bases at V and 14 bases at J, with 10 bases between. The CDR3 totals 10 residues. CDR3 bases: TGTGCCAGCAGTGAGGCGGGGATTACCTTC. Encoded protein: CASSEAGITF.